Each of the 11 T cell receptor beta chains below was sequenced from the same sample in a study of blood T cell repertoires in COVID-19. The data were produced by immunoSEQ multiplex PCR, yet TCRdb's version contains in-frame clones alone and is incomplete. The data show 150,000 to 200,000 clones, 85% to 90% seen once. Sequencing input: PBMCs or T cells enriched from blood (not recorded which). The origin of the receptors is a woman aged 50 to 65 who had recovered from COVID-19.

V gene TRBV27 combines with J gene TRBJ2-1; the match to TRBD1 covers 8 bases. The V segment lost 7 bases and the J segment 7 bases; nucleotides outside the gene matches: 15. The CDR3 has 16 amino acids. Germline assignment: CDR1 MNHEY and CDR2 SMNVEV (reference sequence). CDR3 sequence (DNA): TGTGCCAGCATGACATGGACAGGGCAGTTCTCGAATGAGCAGTTCTTC. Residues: CASMTWTGQFSNEQFF.

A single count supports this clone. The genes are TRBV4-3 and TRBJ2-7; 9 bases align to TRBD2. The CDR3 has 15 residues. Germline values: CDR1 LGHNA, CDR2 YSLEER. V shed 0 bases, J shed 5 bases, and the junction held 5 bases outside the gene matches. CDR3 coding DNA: TGCGCCAGCAGCCAAGAGGGCGGGGGGGTAAACGAGCAGTACTTC. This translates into CASSQEGGGVNEQYF.

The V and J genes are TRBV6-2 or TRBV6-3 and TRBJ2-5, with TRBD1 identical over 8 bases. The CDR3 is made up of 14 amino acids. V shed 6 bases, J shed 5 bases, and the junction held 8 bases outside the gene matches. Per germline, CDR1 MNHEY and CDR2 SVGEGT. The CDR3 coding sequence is TGTGCCAGCAGCCTCGGACAGGGCTACGAGACCCAGTACTTC. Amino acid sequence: CASSLGQGYETQYF.

CDR3 amino acids: CASSQEGDSSYTGELFF. In DNA, the CDR3 is TGCGCCAGCAGCCAAGAGGGGGACTCTTCGTACACCGGGGAGCTGTTTTTT. The chain is built from TRBV4-1 and TRBJ2-2; D is possibly TRBD2 (6 bases). Germline V CDR1 and CDR2: MGHRA, YSYEKL. Trimming took off 0 bases at V and 3 bases at J, with 14 bases between the two ends. CDR3 length equals 17 residues.

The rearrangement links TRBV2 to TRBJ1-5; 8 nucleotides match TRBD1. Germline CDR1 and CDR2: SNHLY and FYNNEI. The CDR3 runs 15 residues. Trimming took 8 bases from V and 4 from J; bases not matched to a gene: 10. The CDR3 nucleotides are TGTGCCAGCCGGGCAGGGGGCCAAAATAATCAGCCCCAGCATTTT. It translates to CASRAGGQNNQPQHF.

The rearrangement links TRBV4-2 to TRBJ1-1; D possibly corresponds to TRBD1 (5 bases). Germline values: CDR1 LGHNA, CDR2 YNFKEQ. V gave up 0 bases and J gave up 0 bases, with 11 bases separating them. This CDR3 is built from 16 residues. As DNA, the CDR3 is TGTGCCAGCAGCCAAGATATGAGACAGATGAACACTGAAGCTTTCTTT. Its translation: CASSQDMRQMNTEAFF.

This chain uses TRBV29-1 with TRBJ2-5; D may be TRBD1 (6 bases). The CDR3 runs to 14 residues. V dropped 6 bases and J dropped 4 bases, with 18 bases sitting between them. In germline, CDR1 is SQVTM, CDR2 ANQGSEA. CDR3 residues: CSVPTTGRVETQYF. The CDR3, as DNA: TGCAGCGTCCCCACTACAGGGAGAGTAGAGACCCAGTACTTC.

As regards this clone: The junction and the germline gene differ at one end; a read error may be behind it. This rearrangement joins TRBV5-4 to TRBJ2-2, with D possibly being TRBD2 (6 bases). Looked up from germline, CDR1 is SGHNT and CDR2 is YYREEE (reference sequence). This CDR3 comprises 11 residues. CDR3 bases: TGTGCCAGCAGCTTGGACGGGGGGCTGTTTTTT. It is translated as CASSLDGGLFF.

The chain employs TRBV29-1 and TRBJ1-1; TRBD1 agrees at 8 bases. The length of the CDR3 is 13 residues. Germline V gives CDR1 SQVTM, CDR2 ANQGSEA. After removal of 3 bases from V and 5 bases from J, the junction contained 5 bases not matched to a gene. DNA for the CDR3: TGCAGCGTTGACCTACAGGGGGGAACTGAAGCTTTCTTT. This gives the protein CSVDLQGGTEAFF.

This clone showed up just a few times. The CDR3 loop is CASSLDRDRRYEQYF. The CDR3 bases are TGTGCCAGCAGCTTAGATAGGGACAGGAGGTACGAGCAGTACTTC. The chain combines TRBV7-2 with TRBJ2-7; 8 bases fit TRBD1. J lost 4 bases, V lost 1 base, and 6 bases had no gene match. Germline CDR1 and CDR2: SGHTA and FQGNSA. This CDR3 contains 15 residues.

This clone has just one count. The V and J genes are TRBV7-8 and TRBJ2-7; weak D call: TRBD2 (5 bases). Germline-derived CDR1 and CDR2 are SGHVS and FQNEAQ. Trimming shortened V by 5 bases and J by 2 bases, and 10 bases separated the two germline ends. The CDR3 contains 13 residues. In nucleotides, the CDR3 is TGTGCCAGCAGCCGCACTAGTCCCTACGAGCAGTACTTC. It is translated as CASSRTSPYEQYF.